The 27 T cell receptor beta chains in this list originate from one sample, sequenced in a study of CD8 T cells in ankylosing spondylitis. Study-wide results and limits: Blood of patients with ankylosing spondylitis appeared to be characterized by a TCR beta motif of seven or eight highly homologous variants.

TCRdb redid the calling of the 5' RACE reads with MiXCR, one entry per CDR3 protein. The sample has about 450,000 distinct CDR3 sequences; around 26% are singletons. Their specific antigens are unknown. The sequenced material came from blood, either unsorted or a sorted T cell fraction (not recorded which). These TCRs come from a male donor with ankylosing spondylitis.

This clonotype was found a few times. The chain has TRBV6-1 and TRBJ1-2; 7 nucleotides match TRBD1. The germline V gene has CDR1 MNHNS and CDR2 SASEGT. The ends lost 5 bases at V and 7 bases at J; junction bases unmatched: 10. This CDR3 is 14 amino acids long. DNA for the CDR3: TGTGCCAGCAGTACCCCCGGGACAGTATTTGGCTACACCTTC. Residues: CASSTPGTVFGYTF.

This clonotype was detected only a few times. This sequence joins TRBV24-1 and TRBJ1-1; 7 bases match TRBD1. This CDR3 region has 13 residues. CDR1 and CDR2 (germline): KGHDR, SFDVKD. J gave up 7 bases and V 3 bases, and 4 bases lay outside the gene matches. CDR3 nucleotides: TGTGCCACCAGTGATAAGGGGGCCGATGAAGCTTTCTTT. Translating gives CATSDKGADEAFF.

This chain uses TRBV5-6 with TRBJ2-1, with a possible D match to TRBD2 (7 bases). Germline CDR1 SGHDT, CDR2 YYEEEE. Trimming pared 0 bases from V and 2 bases from J, leaving 15 bases between. This CDR3 spans 17 amino acids. The CDR3 region is CASSLEGGGSPYNEQFF. In DNA form, the CDR3 reads TGTGCCAGCAGCTTGGAGGGGGGAGGGAGTCCCTACAATGAGCAGTTCTTC. The variable domain in full, with the rest retrieved from reference TRBV5-6 and TRBJ2-1, is DAGVTQSPTHLIKTRGQQVTLRCSPKSGHDTVSWYQQALGQGPQFIFQYYEEEERQRGNFPDRFSGHQFPNYSSELNVNALLLGDSALYLCASSLEGGGSPYNEQFFGPGTRLTVL.

The V gene is TRBV24-1, the J gene TRBJ1-5; 8 bases match TRBD1. The CDR3 has 15 amino acids. The V segment lost 3 bases and the J segment 1 base; nucleotides outside the gene matches: 1. Germline-derived CDR1 and CDR2 are KGHDR and SFDVKD. DNA of the CDR3: TGTGCCACCAGTGATGGGACAGGAAGCAATCAGCCCCAGCATTTT. It yields the protein CATSDGTGSNQPQHF.

The chain employs TRBV3-1 and TRBJ2-1; possible D gene TRBD2, 5 bases. The CDR3 is 14 residues long. V dropped 0 bases and J dropped 9 bases, with 12 bases sitting between them. CDR1 LGHDT and CDR2 YNNKEL come from the germline V gene (reference sequence). CDR3 loop: CASSQDYGDGEQFF. The CDR3 DNA is TGTGCCAGCAGCCAAGACTACGGGGATGGTGAGCAGTTCTTC.

This clonotype was recorded a few times. The gene calls are TRBV5-1 and TRBJ1-6; the D is unclear. Deletions cut 4 bases from V and 0 bases from J, with 11 bases between. CDR1 is SGHRS and CDR2 is YFSETQ in the germline V gene. The CDR3 has 16 residues. The CDR3 nucleotides read TGCGCCAGCAGCCCGAGCGGAAGCTCCTATAATTCACCCCTCCACTTT. Protein sequence: CASSPSGSSYNSPLHF.

Only a few counts were recorded for this clonotype. The chain recombines TRBV3-1 with TRBJ2-3; D not certain. Looked up from germline, CDR1 is LGHDT and CDR2 is YNNKEL (reference sequence). V gave up 1 base and J gave up 4 bases, with 3 bases separating them. The CDR3 totals 12 residues. The CDR3 nucleotides are TGTGCCAGCAGCCAAGGCCCAGATACGCAGTATTTT. Its protein product is CASSQGPDTQYF.

The chain uses TRBV11-2 and TRBJ2-1; D is ambiguous. V was pared by 5 bases and J by 9 bases, with 14 bases between. Per the germline V gene, CDR1 is SGHAT and CDR2 is FQNNGV. The CDR3 runs to 13 residues. As DNA, the CDR3 is TGTGCCAGCAGCCCTTTACTGGGTGTTGAGCAGTTCTTC. Protein sequence: CASSPLLGVEQFF.

The V and J genes are TRBV5-1 and TRBJ2-3, with 7 bases that match TRBD2. The CDR3 runs 14 residues. Germline loops: CDR1 SGHRS, CDR2 YFSETQ. V shed 2 bases and J 3 bases; nucleotides not matched to a gene: 3. DNA for the CDR3: TGCGCCAGCAGCTTAGGACTAGTGACAGATACGCAGTATTTT. Translating gives CASSLGLVTDTQYF. Combining the CDR3 with reference TRBV5-1 and TRBJ2-3 gives the whole variable domain KAGVTQTPRYLIKTRGQQVTLSCSPISGHRSVSWYQQTPGQGLQFLFEYFSETQRNKGNFPGRFSGRQFSNSRSEMNVSTLELGDSALYLCASSLGLVTDTQYFGPGTRLTVL.

The chain carries TRBV5-5 and TRBJ2-5; 8 nucleotides agree with TRBD2. This CDR3 contains 15 residues. Trimming at V came to 4 bases and at J to 5 bases, leaving 10 bases not matched to a gene. Germline CDR1 and CDR2: SGHKS and YYEKEE (reference sequence). The DNA of the CDR3 is TGTGCCAGCAGCCCGTTAGCGGGATCTGGGGAGACCCAGTACTTC. Translated: CASSPLAGSGETQYF.

In its sample, this clonotype was seen many times. J is TRBJ2-5 and V is TRBV5-6; tentative D call: TRBD1 (5 bases). There are 13 residues in the CDR3. The V end was cut by 5 bases, the J end by 1 base, with 9 bases between. The V gene's germline CDR1 is SGHDT and CDR2 YYEEEE. CDR3: CASSFGAQETQYF. The CDR3 DNA sequence: TGTGCCAGCAGTTTTGGGGCCCAAGAGACCCAGTACTTC.

This clonotype was seen a few times. The V gene is TRBV7-2, the J gene TRBJ1-5; D ambiguous. Trimming pared 2 bases from V and 9 bases from J, leaving 11 bases between. The CDR3 covers 13 residues. Germline CDR1 is SGHTA and CDR2 is FQGNSA. Here the CDR3 DNA reads TGTGCCAGCAGCTTACTGATCCGGGCGCCCCAGCATTTT. Its translation: CASSLLIRAPQHF.

This chain connects TRBV9 to TRBJ2-5; D is possibly TRBD1 or TRBD2 (5 bases each). CDR1 is SGDLS, CDR2 YYNGEE, per germline. The CDR3 length is 14 residues. Trimming took off 0 bases at V and 4 bases at J, with 10 bases between the two ends. This CDR3 reads CASSVGGSGETQYF. The CDR3 region has the DNA TGTGCCAGCAGCGTAGGGGGGAGTGGAGAGACCCAGTACTTC.

This chain uses TRBV5-6 with TRBJ1-5, with D perhaps matching TRBD1 (6 bases). Germline CDR1 is SGHDT and CDR2 is YYEEEE. The CDR3 consists of 14 residues. Trimming took off 6 bases at V and 11 bases at J, with 21 bases between the two ends. CDR3 in amino acids: CASTLGGVNSAQHF. Written as DNA, the CDR3 is TGTGCCAGCACCCTGGGGGGCGTCAACTCCGCCCAGCATTTT.

This clonotype was seen more than once but under ten times. J is TRBJ2-7 and V is TRBV20-1; D unclear. This CDR3 has 13 residues. Trimming removed 3 bases at V and 0 bases at J, with 9 bases between. Germline CDR1 and CDR2: DFQATT and SNEGSKA (reference sequence). CDR3 sequence: CSARWPSSYEQYF. CDR3 bases: TGCAGTGCTAGGTGGCCGAGCTCCTACGAGCAGTACTTC.

This clonotype turned up a few times. V gene TRBV7-2 combines with J gene TRBJ2-2; D gene unclear. The CDR3 spans 13 residues. Germline lookup yields CDR1 SGHTA and CDR2 FQGNSA. Between the trimmed V and J ends, which lost 5 bases and 1 base, there was a span of 5 bases. The CDR3, as DNA: TGTGCCAGCAGCCGGATGAACACCGGGGAGCTGTTTTTT. Translating gives CASSRMNTGELFF.

This chain connects TRBV5-1 to TRBJ2-7, with 8 bases matching TRBD2. V lost 1 base and J lost 2; bases outside the gene matches: 11. Germline values: CDR1 SGHRS, CDR2 YFSETQ. The CDR3 is made up of 17 amino acids. The CDR3 bases are TGCGCCAGCAGCTTGTCGTTTGCGGGAGCGGGGGCCTACGAGCAGTACTTC. Translated: CASSLSFAGAGAYEQYF.

This chain connects TRBV5-1 to TRBJ2-5, with 10 bases aligning to TRBD2. This CDR3 is built from 16 residues. Germline V gene lookup returns CDR1 SGHRS and CDR2 YFSETQ. Germline trimming cut 0 bases from V and 4 bases from J; bases unmatched to any gene: 6. CDR3 nucleotides: TGCGCCAGCAGCTTGGCCCCTATAGCGGGAGGAGAGACCCAGTACTTC. As protein: CASSLAPIAGGETQYF. The entire variable domain, with the rest obtained from reference TRBV5-1 and TRBJ2-5, is as follows: KAGVTQTPRYLIKTRGQQVTLSCSPISGHRSVSWYQQTPGQGLQFLFEYFSETQRNKGNFPGRFSGRQFSNSRSEMNVSTLELGDSALYLCASSLAPIAGGETQYFGPGTRLLVL.

The chain uses TRBV20-1 and TRBJ2-7, with 7 bases matching TRBD1. The CDR3 spans 13 residues. Germline V gives CDR1 DFQATT, CDR2 SNEGSKA (reference sequence). Trimming removed 6 bases from V and 2 bases from J; junction bases left unmatched: 7. CDR3 sequence (DNA): TGCAGTGCACATCGACAGGGTGCCTACGAGCAGTACTTC. Its protein is CSAHRQGAYEQYF.

This sequence joins TRBV20-1 and TRBJ2-1; 8 bases are shared with TRBD2. The CDR3 is 14 amino acids. J lost 15 bases, V lost 1 base, and 14 bases had no gene match. CDR1 and CDR2 (germline): DFQATT, SNEGSKA (reference sequence). This CDR3 is CSARGGSQRESRFF. The CDR3 DNA is TGCAGTGCTAGAGGGGGGTCTCAGCGGGAGTCGCGGTTCTTC.

The V and J genes are TRBV5-1 and TRBJ1-2; 7 nucleotides align to TRBD1. Trimming cost V 5 bases and J 3 bases; bases outside gene matches: 4. Germline V gene data show CDR1 as SGHRS and CDR2 as YFSETQ. The CDR3 is 13 residues long. CDR3 DNA sequence: TGCGCCAGCAGGATAACAGGGGACTATGGCTACACCTTC. Its protein product is CASRITGDYGYTF.

The chain combines TRBV7-9 with TRBJ1-1; 10 bases agree with TRBD1. The V gene's germline CDR1 is SEHNR and CDR2 FQNEAQ (reference sequence). With V trimmed by 5 bases and J by 4 bases, 4 bases remained unmatched. This CDR3 spans 14 amino acids. The CDR3 loop reads CASSARQGATEAFF. The CDR3 DNA is TGTGCCAGCAGCGCCCGACAGGGGGCCACTGAAGCTTTCTTT. The complete variable domain, with remaining parts taken from reference TRBV7-9 and TRBJ1-1, reads DTGVSQNPRHKITKRGQNVTFRCDPISEHNRLYWYRQTLGQGPEFLTYFQNEAQLEKSRLLSDRFSAERPKGSFSTLEIQRTEQGDSAMYLCASSARQGATEAFFGQGTRLTVV.

This clonotype was seen only a few times. This may be a read error, as it is one base from a much larger clone. J is TRBJ2-2 and V is TRBV6-2 or TRBV6-3, with 8 bases that match TRBD2. The CDR3 has 15 amino acids. Germline CDR1 is MNHEY and CDR2 is SVGEGT. V dropped 6 bases and J dropped 0; count of bases not matched to a gene: 3. CDR3 residues: CASSQLAANTGELFF. In nucleotides, the CDR3 is TGTGCCAGCAGCCAACTAGCGGCGAACACCGGGGAGCTGTTTTTT.

The chain is built from TRBV4-2 and TRBJ1-2; 10 bases map to TRBD1. The germline CDR1 and CDR2 sequences are LGHNA and YNFKEQ. CDR3 size: 14 residues. The junction had 6 bases not matched to a gene; V was cut back by 3 bases and J by 8 bases. The CDR3 spells CASSQGTGAGGYTF. For the CDR3, the DNA is TGTGCCAGCAGCCAGGGGACAGGGGCTGGGGGCTACACCTTC.

This chain uses TRBV20-1 with TRBJ2-2; 9 nucleotides agree with TRBD2. The CDR3 is 14 amino acids. Germline loops: CDR1 DFQATT, CDR2 SNEGSKA (reference sequence). J was trimmed by 4 bases and V by 3 bases; bases with no gene match: 3. The DNA for the CDR3 is TGCAGTGCTAGCCCTAGCGGGACCACCGGGGAGCTGTTTTTT. Its protein product is CSASPSGTTGELFF.

The table lists this clonotype with many counts. The V and J genes are TRBV5-5 and TRBJ2-1, with 7 bases aligning to TRBD2. Germline V CDR1 and CDR2: SGHKS, YYEKEE (reference sequence). The J segment lost 7 bases and the V segment lost 4 bases, leaving 11 bases of the junction unmatched. CDR3 size: 15 residues. The CDR3 reads CASSLRLAGANEQFF. The CDR3 DNA follows: TGTGCCAGCAGCCTCCGGCTGGCGGGAGCGAATGAGCAGTTCTTC.

This chain joins TRBV12-3 or TRBV12-4 and TRBJ2-1; a possible D gene is TRBD1 (5 bases). The CDR3 length is 16 residues. Between the trimmed V and J ends, which lost 6 bases and 6 bases, there was a span of 21 bases. The CDR3 coding sequence is TGTGCCAGCAGCGTAGGGGCCCCCTGGGATGTCAATGAGCAGTTCTTC. The encoded protein is CASSVGAPWDVNEQFF.